Following are 15 T cell receptor beta chains from one sample sequenced in a study of T cells in Graves' hyperthyroidism and ophthalmopathy (dated 2019 in TCRdb). The library was built by means of multiplex PCR. The listed sequencing device is Illumina HiSeq 2000. TCR beta CDR3 regions were amplified from RNA transcripts. For the first round of RT-PCR on the TCR CDR3, the HTBI primer set was used together with the Qiagen OneStep RT-PCR kit. TCRdb took the public reads, trimmed them with fastp at Q25, ran MiXCR for clone calling and kept in-frame beta chains. Rows are combined by CDR3 protein, so each entry shows the most common genes and DNA. This sample gives a few hundred thousand distinct CDR3 sequences in total; under 15% of them show up just once. Clones ranked in the top ten supply about 33% of the sample. Sequenced material: blood. Receptors were obtained from a woman between 25 and 40 years old with Graves' hyperthyroidism.

The chain combines TRBV30 with TRBJ2-3; D call uncertain. The germline V and J ends were trimmed by 0 bases and 0 bases, with 7 bases remaining between them. Germline loops: CDR1 GTSNPN, CDR2 SVGIG (reference sequence). The CDR3 is 14 amino acids. For the CDR3, the DNA is TGTGCCTGGAGTGTACAGTCTAGCACAGATACGCAGTATTTT. Translated: CAWSVQSSTDTQYF.

This clonotype was seen a handful of times. This chain links TRBV2 with TRBJ1-6, with 7 bases aligning to TRBD1. Trimming at V came to 6 bases and at J to 2 bases, leaving 4 bases not matched to a gene. The CDR3 extends over 15 amino acids. The germline gives CDR1 SNHLY, CDR2 FYNNEI. The CDR3 region is CASRPGGPYNSPLHF. Here the CDR3 DNA reads TGTGCCAGCAGACCAGGGGGACCCTATAATTCACCCCTCCACTTT. The full variable domain, in which reference TRBV2 and TRBJ1-6 provide the parts outside the CDR3, is EPEVTQTPSHQVTQMGQEVILRCVPISNHLYFYWYRQILGQKVEFLVSFYNNEISEKSEIFDDQFSVERPDGSNFTLKIRSTKLEDSAMYFCASRPGGPYNSPLHFGNGTRLTVT.

This clonotype was found many times. V and J are TRBV6-1 and TRBJ2-5; D gene ambiguous. Per the germline V gene, CDR1 is MNHNS and CDR2 is SASEGT. The V end lost 1 base, the J end lost 5 bases, and 11 bases lay between the germline ends. The CDR3 is 14 residues long. The CDR3 bases are TGTGCCAGCAGTGAAGGAAGTATTCTGGAGACCCAGTACTTC. It specifies CASSEGSILETQYF.

This clonotype was picked up many times. The chain combines TRBV5-1 with TRBJ1-1; TRBD1 is a possible D gene (5 bases). The V and J ends lost 5 bases and 5 bases respectively, with 13 bases between them. Looked up from germline, CDR1 is SGHRS and CDR2 is YFSETQ. The CDR3 contains 13 residues. In DNA, the CDR3 is TGCGCCAGCAGAAGGGACGTGGGGACTGAAGCTTTCTTT. The encoded protein is CASRRDVGTEAFF.

The chain couples TRBV7-9 to TRBJ2-5, with TRBD1 identical over 7 bases. In germline, CDR1 is SEHNR, CDR2 FQNEAQ (reference sequence). The CDR3 spans 15 residues. The junction had 10 bases not matched to a gene; V was cut back by 5 bases and J by 4 bases. The CDR3 region has the DNA TGTGCCAGCAGCCAGTCCCAGGGGGTGAGAGAGACCCAGTACTTC. Protein: CASSQSQGVRETQYF.

This clonotype was seen many times. The gene calls are TRBV6-1 and TRBJ2-1; 10 nucleotides agree with TRBD1. This CDR3 is 13 amino acids long. In germline, CDR1 is MNHNS, CDR2 SASEGT. V was clipped by 4 bases and J by 8 bases; unmatched bases: 2. This CDR3 reads CASSGGTGDEQFF. CDR3 bases: TGTGCCAGCAGTGGGGGGACAGGGGATGAGCAGTTCTTC.

This clonotype was counted between two and nine times. This sequence joins TRBV10-3 and TRBJ1-1; D unclear. The germline V gene has CDR1 ENHRY and CDR2 SYGVKD. Trimming cost V 7 bases and J 1 base, with 16 bases left between them. The CDR3 has 15 residues. Here the CDR3 reads CAITPGWSSNTEAFF. CDR3 nucleotide sequence: TGTGCCATCACCCCGGGGTGGAGCTCGAACACTGAAGCTTTCTTT.

This clonotype came up many times. CDR3 sequence: CSAIGQVVTDTQYF. As DNA, the CDR3 is TGCAGTGCTATCGGGCAGGTAGTCACAGATACGCAGTATTTT. The V gene is TRBV20-1, the J gene TRBJ2-3; no firm D call. V was clipped by 4 bases and J by 2 bases, with 13 bases between them. Germline CDR1 is DFQATT and CDR2 is SNEGSKA (reference sequence). The CDR3 is 14 amino acids.

This clonotype was found a few times. The chain joins TRBV29-1 to TRBJ2-7; D may correspond to TRBD1 or TRBD2 (5 bases each). Trimming removed 5 bases at V and 3 bases at J, with 17 bases between. The germline gives CDR1 SQVTM, CDR2 ANQGSEA. The CDR3 extends over 14 amino acids. Here the CDR3 reads CSVRRQPGSYEQYF. In DNA, the CDR3 is TGCAGCGTTCGACGACAGCCGGGAAGCTACGAGCAGTACTTC.

This clonotype showed up many times. The J gene is TRBJ1-1, the V gene TRBV29-1, with TRBD1 identical over 11 bases. This CDR3 comprises 16 residues. The germline gives CDR1 SQVTM, CDR2 ANQGSEA. Losses at the gene ends were 5 bases for V and 0 bases for J; bases not matched to a gene: 8. CDR3 residues: CSVLPWDRGMNTEAFF. CDR3 nucleotides: TGCAGCGTTTTACCTTGGGACAGGGGGATGAACACTGAAGCTTTCTTT.

The sample holds many counts of this clonotype. The chain joins TRBV5-1 to TRBJ1-1; maybe TRBD1 (6 bases). Trimming took off 5 bases at V and 7 bases at J, with 15 bases between the two ends. The germline V gene encodes CDR1 SGHRS and CDR2 YFSETQ. The CDR3 totals 13 residues. Here the CDR3 reads CASRIGTPDEAFF. DNA for the CDR3: TGCGCCAGCAGAATAGGGACACCCGATGAAGCTTTCTTT.

The V gene is TRBV15, the J gene TRBJ2-1, with 15 bases aligning to TRBD2. V was clipped by 4 bases and J by 7 bases; unmatched bases: 5. Germline CDR1 LNHNV, CDR2 YYDKDF (reference sequence). CDR3 length: 16 amino acids. CDR3 loop: CATSTSGTSGRNEQFF. The CDR3 nucleotides read TGTGCCACCAGCACTTCTGGGACTAGCGGGAGGAATGAGCAGTTCTTC.

The chain links TRBV6-1 to TRBJ2-5; no firm D call. The V and J ends lost 6 bases and 2 bases respectively, with 16 bases between them. CDR1 and CDR2 from the germline V gene are MNHNS and SASEGT. The CDR3 length is 15 residues. CDR3 amino acids: CASRSRYWAQETQYF. As DNA, the CDR3 is TGTGCCAGCAGAAGTCGATATTGGGCGCAAGAGACCCAGTACTTC.

In this sample, this clonotype turned up many times. The rearrangement links TRBV12-3 or TRBV12-4 to TRBJ2-7; 9 bases are shared with TRBD2. The CDR3 has 16 amino acids. Unmatched junction bases numbered 10, after V lost 4 bases and J lost 3 bases. CDR3 in DNA: TGTGCCAGCAGTTCATTAGCGGGAGACCCCCTCTACGAGCAGTACTTC. Protein: CASSSLAGDPLYEQYF.

This clonotype occurred many times. The V and J genes are TRBV25-1 and TRBJ2-3; D is possibly TRBD2 (6 bases). V lost 1 base to trimming and J lost 2 bases, with 13 bases between them. The CDR3 has 16 amino acids. CDR1 is MGHDK, CDR2 SYGVNS, per germline. The CDR3 sequence is CASSEWGGDLTDTQYF. The DNA for the CDR3 is TGTGCCAGCAGTGAATGGGGCGGGGACCTCACAGATACGCAGTATTTT.